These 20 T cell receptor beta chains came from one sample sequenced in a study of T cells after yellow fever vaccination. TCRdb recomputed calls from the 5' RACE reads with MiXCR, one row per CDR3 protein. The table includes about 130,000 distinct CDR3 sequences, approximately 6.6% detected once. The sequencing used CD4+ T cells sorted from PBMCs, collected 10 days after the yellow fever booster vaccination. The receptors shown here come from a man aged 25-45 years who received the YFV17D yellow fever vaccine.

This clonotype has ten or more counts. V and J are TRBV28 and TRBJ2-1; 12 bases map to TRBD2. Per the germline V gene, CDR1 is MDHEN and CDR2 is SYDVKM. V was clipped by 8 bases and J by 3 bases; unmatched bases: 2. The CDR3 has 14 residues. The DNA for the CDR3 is TGTGCCAGCGGACTAGCGGGAAGCTACAATGAGCAGTTCTTC. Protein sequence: CASGLAGSYNEQFF.

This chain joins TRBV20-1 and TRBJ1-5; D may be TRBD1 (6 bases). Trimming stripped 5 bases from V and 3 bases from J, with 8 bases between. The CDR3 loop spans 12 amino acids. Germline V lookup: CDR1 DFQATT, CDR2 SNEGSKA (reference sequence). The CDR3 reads CSARDTNQPQHF. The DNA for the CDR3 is TGCAGTGCTCGGGACACCAATCAGCCCCAGCATTTT.

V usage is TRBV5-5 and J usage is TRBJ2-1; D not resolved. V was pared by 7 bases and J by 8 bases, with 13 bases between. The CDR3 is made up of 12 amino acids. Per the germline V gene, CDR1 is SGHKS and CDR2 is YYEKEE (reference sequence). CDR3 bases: TGTGCCAGCGGCCCCGGGCGGTATGAGCAGTTCTTC. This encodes CASGPGRYEQFF. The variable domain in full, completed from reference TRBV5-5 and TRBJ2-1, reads DAGVTQSPTHLIKTRGQQVTLRCSPISGHKSVSWYQQVLGQGPQFIFQYYEKEERGRGNFPDRFSARQFPNYSSELNVNALLLGDSALYLCASGPGRYEQFFGPGTRLTVL.

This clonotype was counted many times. CDR3 loop: CSAYPPGLAVEQFF. CDR3 nucleotide sequence: TGCAGTGCTTACCCTCCGGGACTAGCGGTTGAGCAGTTCTTC. The chain joins TRBV20-1 to TRBJ2-1; TRBD2 aligns across 11 bases. The CDR3 spans 14 residues. Losses at the gene ends were 5 bases for V and 9 bases for J; bases not matched to a gene: 9. CDR1 DFQATT and CDR2 SNEGSKA come from the germline V gene (reference sequence).

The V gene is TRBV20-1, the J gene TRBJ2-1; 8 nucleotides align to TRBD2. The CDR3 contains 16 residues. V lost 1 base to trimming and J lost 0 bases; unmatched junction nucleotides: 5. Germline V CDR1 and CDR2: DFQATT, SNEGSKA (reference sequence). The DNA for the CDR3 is TGCAGTGCTAGAGTTGCGGGAGGACCCTCCTACAATGAGCAGTTCTTC. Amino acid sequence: CSARVAGGPSYNEQFF.

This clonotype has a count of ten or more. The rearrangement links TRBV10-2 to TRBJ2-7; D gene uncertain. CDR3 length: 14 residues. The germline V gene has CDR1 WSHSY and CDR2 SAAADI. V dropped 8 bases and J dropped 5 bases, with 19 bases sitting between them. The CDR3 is CASAAEELRDEQYF. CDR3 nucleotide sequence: TGCGCCAGCGCTGCAGAGGAACTCAGAGACGAGCAGTACTTC.

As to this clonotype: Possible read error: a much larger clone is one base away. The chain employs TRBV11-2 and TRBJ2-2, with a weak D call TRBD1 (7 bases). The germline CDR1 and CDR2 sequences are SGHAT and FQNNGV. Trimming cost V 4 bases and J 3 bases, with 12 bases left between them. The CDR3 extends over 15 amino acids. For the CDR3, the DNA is TGTGCCAGCAGCTCCGACAGGGAGGACACCGGGGAGCTGTTTTTT. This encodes CASSSDREDTGELFF.

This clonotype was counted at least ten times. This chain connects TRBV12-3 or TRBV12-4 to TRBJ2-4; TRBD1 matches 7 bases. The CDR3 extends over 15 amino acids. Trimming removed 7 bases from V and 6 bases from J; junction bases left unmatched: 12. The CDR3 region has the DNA TGTGCCAGCACCAAGGGACAGAAAGAAGGAAACATTCAGTACTTC. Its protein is CASTKGQKEGNIQYF.

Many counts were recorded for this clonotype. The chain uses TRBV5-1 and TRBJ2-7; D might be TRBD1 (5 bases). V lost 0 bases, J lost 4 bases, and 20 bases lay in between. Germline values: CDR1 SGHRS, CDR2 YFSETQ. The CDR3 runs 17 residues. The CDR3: CASSLVWGRSQGYEQYF. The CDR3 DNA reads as TGCGCCAGCAGCTTGGTGTGGGGCAGGTCCCAGGGATACGAGCAGTACTTC.

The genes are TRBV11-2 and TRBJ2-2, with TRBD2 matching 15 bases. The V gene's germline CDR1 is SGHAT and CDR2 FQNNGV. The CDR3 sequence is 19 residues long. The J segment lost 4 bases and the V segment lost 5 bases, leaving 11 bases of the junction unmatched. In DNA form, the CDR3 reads TGTGCCAGCAGCGGTGGGACTAGCGGGAGGTTAAGAGGCACCGGGGAGCTGTTTTTT. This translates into CASSGGTSGRLRGTGELFF. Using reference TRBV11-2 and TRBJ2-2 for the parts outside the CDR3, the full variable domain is EAGVAQSPRYKIIEKRQSVAFWCNPISGHATLYWYQQILGQGPKLLIQFQNNGVVDDSQLPKDRFSAERLKGVDSTLKIQPAKLEDSAVYLCASSGGTSGRLRGTGELFFGEGSRLTVL.

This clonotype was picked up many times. CDR3 bases: TGTGCCAGCAGCGCCGGGACTAGCGGAAGCGAGCAGTTCTTC. Translating it yields CASSAGTSGSEQFF. The rearrangement links TRBV9 to TRBJ2-1, with 11 bases lining up with TRBD2. V shed 3 bases and J 10 bases; nucleotides not matched to a gene: 6. The CDR3 totals 14 residues. Germline lookup yields CDR1 SGDLS and CDR2 YYNGEE.

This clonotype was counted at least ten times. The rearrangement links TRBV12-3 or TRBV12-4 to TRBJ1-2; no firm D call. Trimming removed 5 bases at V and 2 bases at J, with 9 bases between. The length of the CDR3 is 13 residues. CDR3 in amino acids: CASSLQENYGYTF. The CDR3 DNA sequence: TGTGCCAGCAGTCTCCAGGAGAACTATGGCTACACCTTC.

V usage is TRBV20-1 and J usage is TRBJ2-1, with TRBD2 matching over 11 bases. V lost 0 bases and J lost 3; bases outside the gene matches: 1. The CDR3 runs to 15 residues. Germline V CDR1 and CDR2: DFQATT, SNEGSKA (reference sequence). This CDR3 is CSARDGTSGYNEQFF. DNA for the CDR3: TGCAGTGCTAGAGACGGGACTAGCGGCTACAATGAGCAGTTCTTC.

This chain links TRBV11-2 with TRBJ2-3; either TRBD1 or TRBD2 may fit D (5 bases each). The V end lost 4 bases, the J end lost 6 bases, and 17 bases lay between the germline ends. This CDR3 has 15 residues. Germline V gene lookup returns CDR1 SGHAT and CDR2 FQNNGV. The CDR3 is CASSSLGASRDTQYF. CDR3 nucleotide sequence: TGTGCCAGCAGCTCCCTCGGGGCCTCGAGGGATACGCAGTATTTT.

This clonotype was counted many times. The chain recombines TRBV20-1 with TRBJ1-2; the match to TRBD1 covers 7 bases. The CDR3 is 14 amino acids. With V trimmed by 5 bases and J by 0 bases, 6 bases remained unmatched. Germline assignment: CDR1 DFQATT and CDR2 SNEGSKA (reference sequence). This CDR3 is CSAAQGGSNYGYTF. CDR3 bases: TGCAGTGCTGCCCAGGGGGGTTCTAACTATGGCTACACCTTC.

CDR3 bases: TGCAGTGCTGCATCGAGGACAGGGCGCTACAATGAGCAGTTCTTC. This encodes CSAASRTGRYNEQFF. The V call is TRBV20-1, the J call TRBJ2-1; 8 bases fit TRBD1. The length of the CDR3 is 15 residues. The germline V gene encodes CDR1 DFQATT and CDR2 SNEGSKA (reference sequence). The J segment lost 3 bases and the V segment lost 5 bases, leaving 9 bases of the junction unmatched.

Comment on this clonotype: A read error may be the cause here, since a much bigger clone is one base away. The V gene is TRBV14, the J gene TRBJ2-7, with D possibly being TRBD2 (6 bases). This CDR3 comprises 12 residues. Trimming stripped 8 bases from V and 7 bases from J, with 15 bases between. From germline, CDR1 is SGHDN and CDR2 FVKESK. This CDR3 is CASGRNAREQYF. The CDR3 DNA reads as TGTGCCAGCGGGAGGAATGCCCGGGAGCAGTACTTC.

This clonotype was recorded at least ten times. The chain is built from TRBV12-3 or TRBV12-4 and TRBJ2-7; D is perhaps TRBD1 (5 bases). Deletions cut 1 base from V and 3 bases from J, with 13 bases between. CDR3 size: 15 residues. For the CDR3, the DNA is TGTGCCAGCAGTTTAGAGCCGGACACAAGCTACGAGCAGTACTTC. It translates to CASSLEPDTSYEQYF.

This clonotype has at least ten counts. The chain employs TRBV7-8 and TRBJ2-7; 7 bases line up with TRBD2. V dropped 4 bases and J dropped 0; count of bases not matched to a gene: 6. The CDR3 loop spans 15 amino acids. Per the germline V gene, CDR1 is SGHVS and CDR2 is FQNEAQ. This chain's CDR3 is CASSSLGGSSYEQYF. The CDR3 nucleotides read TGTGCCAGCAGCTCCCTTGGCGGGAGCTCCTACGAGCAGTACTTC.

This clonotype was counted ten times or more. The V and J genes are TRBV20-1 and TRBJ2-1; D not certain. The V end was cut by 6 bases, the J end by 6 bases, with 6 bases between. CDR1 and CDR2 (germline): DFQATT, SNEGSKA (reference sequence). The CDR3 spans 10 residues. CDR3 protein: CSARLNEQFF. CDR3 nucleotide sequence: TGCAGTGCCCGACTCAATGAGCAGTTCTTC.